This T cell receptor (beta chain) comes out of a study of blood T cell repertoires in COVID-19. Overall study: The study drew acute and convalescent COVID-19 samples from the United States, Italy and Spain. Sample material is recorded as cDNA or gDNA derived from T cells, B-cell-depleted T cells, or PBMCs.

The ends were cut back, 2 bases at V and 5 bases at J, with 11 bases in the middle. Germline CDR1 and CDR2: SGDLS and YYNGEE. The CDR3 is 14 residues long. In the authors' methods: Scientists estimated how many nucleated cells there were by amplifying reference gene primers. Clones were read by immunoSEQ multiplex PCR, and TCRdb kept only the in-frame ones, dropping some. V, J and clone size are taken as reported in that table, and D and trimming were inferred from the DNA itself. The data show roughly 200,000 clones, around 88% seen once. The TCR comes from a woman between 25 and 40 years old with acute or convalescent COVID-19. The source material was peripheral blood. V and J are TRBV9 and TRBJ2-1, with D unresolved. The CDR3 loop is CASSVWALHNEQFF. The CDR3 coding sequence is TGTGCCAGCAGCGTGTGGGCGCTGCACAATGAGCAGTTCTTC.